One and the same sample provided the 25 T cell receptor beta chains below, sequenced in a study of molecular identifiers for immune sequencing clone quantification. TCRdb used MiXCR to reprocess the PCR reads, holding one entry per CDR3 protein. The sample lists 35,000 or so distinct CDR3 sequences; over 15% were seen once. Sequencing used naive CD8+ T cells from blood, with Jurkat cell RNA spiked in. Indicated subset: FACS-sorted CD8+CD4-CCR7+CD45RA+ naive T cells. These receptors all come from a human donor in good health. Some libraries in this study had Jurkat cell RNA spiked in.

As regards this clonotype: A much bigger clone sits one base away, suggesting this may be a read error. J is TRBJ1-5 and V is TRBV10-2; D gene ambiguous. CDR1 and CDR2 from the germline V gene are WSHSY and SAAADI. The CDR3 is 18 residues long. Trimming left V 4 bases short and J 0 bases short, with 19 bases between. The CDR3 region is CASSASGDVFFSNQPQHF. DNA of the CDR3: TGCGCCAGCAGTGCGTCGGGTGATGTTTTTTTTAGCAATCAGCCCCAGCATTTT.

There are many counts of this clonotype. The chain uses TRBV9 and TRBJ1-4; D is uncertain. The CDR3 consists of 13 residues. Deletions cut 2 bases from V and 7 bases from J, with 9 bases between. Germline assignment: CDR1 SGDLS and CDR2 YYNGEE. The CDR3 protein is CASSVNSGEKLFF. The CDR3 DNA is TGTGCCAGCAGCGTGAATAGCGGTGAAAAACTGTTTTTT.

To note about this clonotype: Being one base from a much bigger clone, this may be a read error. The rearrangement joins TRBV20-1 to TRBJ2-3; 8 positions agree with TRBD2. Germline loops: CDR1 DFQATT, CDR2 SNEGSKA (reference sequence). The CDR3 is made up of 16 amino acids. V shed 0 bases, J shed 4 bases, and the junction held 9 bases outside the gene matches. The CDR3 nucleotides are TGCAGTGCTAGAGACTCAGCGGGGGCCCGGGCAGATACGCAGTATTTT. This encodes CSARDSAGARADTQYF.

This chain joins TRBV2 and TRBJ2-7, with a tentative D call TRBD1 (7 bases). The germline CDR1 and CDR2 sequences are SNHLY and FYNNEI. The germline V and J ends were trimmed by 0 bases and 4 bases, with 16 bases remaining between them. The CDR3 is made up of 16 amino acids. The CDR3 protein is CASSEAAGQKKYEQYF. The CDR3 region has the DNA TGTGCCAGCAGTGAAGCGGCGGGACAGAAAAAGTACGAGCAGTACTTC.

This clonotype appeared many times. This rearrangement joins TRBV29-1 to TRBJ2-1, with 13 nucleotides matching TRBD2. The CDR3 extends over 15 amino acids. Germline-derived CDR1 and CDR2 are SQVTM and ANQGSEA. The V segment lost 1 base and the J segment 4 bases; nucleotides outside the gene matches: 1. The CDR3 loop reads CSVEGTSGGYNEQFF. In DNA form, the CDR3 reads TGCAGCGTTGAAGGGACTAGCGGGGGTTACAATGAGCAGTTCTTC.

Comment on this clonotype: Possible read error: a much larger clone is one base away. The conserved phenylalanine or tryptophan normally closing the CDR3 is absent here, so this likely arose from a read error. The chain is built from TRBV20-1 and TRBJ2-3, with TRBD2 identical over 7 bases. The germline V gene encodes CDR1 DFQATT and CDR2 SNEGSKA (reference sequence). After removal of 2 bases from V and 6 bases from J, the junction contained 17 bases not matched to a gene. This CDR3 is built from 17 residues. The CDR3 region has the DNA TGCAGTGCTAGATCCTACGGCGCTAGCGGAGGGCCTGATACGCAGTATCTT. Translated: CSARSYGASGGPDTQYL.

The V gene is TRBV10-3, the J gene TRBJ2-1; 7 positions agree with TRBD1. CDR1 and CDR2 from the germline V gene are ENHRY and SYGVKD. The CDR3 consists of 15 residues. Trimming at V came to 0 bases and at J to 4 bases, leaving 3 bases not matched to a gene. Written as DNA, the CDR3 is TGTGCCATCAGTGAGTCCGTGGACAGGTACAATGAGCAGTTCTTC. As protein: CAISESVDRYNEQFF.

This clonotype occurred many times. The V gene is TRBV10-2, the J gene TRBJ1-1; D gene uncertain. The V end lost 2 bases, the J end lost 5 bases, and 9 bases lay between the germline ends. The CDR3 loop spans 13 amino acids. Germline V CDR1 and CDR2: WSHSY, SAAADI. The CDR3 loop is CASSEAEWTEAFF. CDR3 sequence (DNA): TGCGCCAGCAGTGAGGCGGAGTGGACTGAAGCTTTCTTT.

This clonotype turned up a few times. This rearrangement joins TRBV11-2 to TRBJ2-7; D possibly corresponds to TRBD2 (6 bases). Trimming took off 3 bases at V and 0 bases at J, with 9 bases between the two ends. Per germline, CDR1 SGHAT and CDR2 FQNNGV. CDR3 length: 14 amino acids. CDR3 sequence reads: CASSLLAASYEQYF. In DNA, the CDR3 is TGTGCCAGCAGCTTGTTAGCGGCCTCCTACGAGCAGTACTTC.

Remarks on this clonotype: This sequence may be a read error, since a much larger clone differs from it by one base. The chain has TRBV21-1 and TRBJ2-3. TRBV21-1 is a pseudogene segment. This CDR3 comprises 16 residues. CDR3 in amino acids: CASSKSAAILTDTQYF. CDR3 bases: TGTGCCAGCAGCAAATCCGCAGCCATACTCACAGATACGCAGTATTTT.

The chain joins TRBV27 to TRBJ2-7; TRBD1 agrees at 7 bases. The CDR3 covers 16 residues. V shed 2 bases and J 3 bases; nucleotides not matched to a gene: 10. The germline V gene has CDR1 MNHEY and CDR2 SMNVEV (reference sequence). The CDR3 loop is CASSLSRRDRIYEQYF. CDR3 coding DNA: TGTGCCAGCAGTTTAAGTCGCCGGGACAGAATCTACGAGCAGTACTTC.

Ten or more counts support this clonotype. The chain uses TRBV29-1 and TRBJ2-2; 7 positions match TRBD2. Unmatched junction bases numbered 5, after V lost 3 bases and J lost 4 bases. CDR3 length: 14 residues. The V gene's germline CDR1 is SQVTM and CDR2 ANQGSEA. The CDR3 DNA follows: TGCAGCGTTGAGCTGGGGGGGGGCACCGGGGAGCTGTTTTTT. Protein sequence: CSVELGGGTGELFF.

Turning to this clonotype: The CDR3 carries no conserved terminal phenylalanine or tryptophan, so it likely arises from a read error. The V call is TRBV9, the J call TRBJ2-3, with D perhaps matching TRBD2 (7 bases). The CDR3 is 16 residues long. Germline V gene sequence: CDR1 SGDLS, CDR2 YYNGEE. With 4 bases removed from V and 6 bases from J, the gap between germline ends came to 21 bases. CDR3 in DNA: TGTGCCAGCAGCCCCTCTTCCGGGGGGCCCACTGATACGCAGTATTCT. Its translation is CASSPSSGGPTDTQYS.

This clonotype was seen at least ten times. Written as DNA, the CDR3 is TGTGCCAGCAGTGATGCGTTGAAAGTTACTGAAGCTTTCTTT. Translation: CASSDALKVTEAFF. This rearrangement joins TRBV6-1 to TRBJ1-1; D is uncertain. This CDR3 has 14 amino acids. Per germline, CDR1 MNHNS and CDR2 SASEGT. V lost 3 bases, J lost 5 bases, and 13 bases lay in between.

Regarding this clonotype: This may arise from a read error, as a much more abundant clone is one base away. This rearrangement joins TRBV4-1 to TRBJ2-1, with 13 positions matching TRBD2. Germline CDR1 reads MGHRA; CDR2 reads YSYEKL. The CDR3 covers 16 residues. Trimming removed 4 bases from V and 6 bases from J; junction bases left unmatched: 6. Here the CDR3 reads CASSPGLAGPFNEQFF. The CDR3 bases are TGCGCCAGCAGCCCGGGACTAGCGGGACCGTTCAATGAGCAGTTCTTC.

At least ten counts were recorded for this clonotype. This chain links TRBV5-8 with TRBJ2-7; D unclear. The length of the CDR3 is 13 residues. CDR1 is SGHTS, CDR2 YDEGEE, per germline. V gave up 3 bases and J gave up 1 base, with 8 bases separating them. The DNA of the CDR3 is TGTGCCAGCAGCTGGTCGGGTTCCTACGAGCAGTACTTC. Protein sequence: CASSWSGSYEQYF.

This clonotype was seen once. A much larger clone lies a single base off, so this may be a read error. The chain links TRBV6-2 or TRBV6-3 to TRBJ1-5; perhaps TRBD1 as D (5 bases). Germline CDR1 is MNHEY and CDR2 is SVGEGT. The CDR3 is 14 amino acids. CDR3 protein: CASNYSDTYQPQHF. In DNA form, the CDR3 reads TGTGCCAGCAATTACTCGGACACCTATCAGCCCCAGCATTTT.

The chain links TRBV4-3 to TRBJ2-3; the match to TRBD1 covers 9 bases. Per the germline V gene, CDR1 is LGHNA and CDR2 is YSLEER. This CDR3 spans 16 amino acids. Losses at the gene ends were 1 base for V and 2 bases for J; bases not matched to a gene: 4. CDR3 sequence: CASSQVQGAYTDTQYF. CDR3 nucleotide sequence: TGCGCCAGCAGCCAAGTACAGGGGGCGTACACAGATACGCAGTATTTT.

At least ten counts were recorded for this clonotype. The chain uses TRBV9 and TRBJ2-3, with 15 bases that match TRBD2. With V trimmed by 0 bases and J by 4 bases, 6 bases remained unmatched. Germline V gene lookup returns CDR1 SGDLS and CDR2 YYNGEE. The CDR3 is 18 amino acids. The CDR3 DNA reads as TGTGCCAGCAGCGTAGACGGACTAGCGGGGGGGCCCCCAGATACGCAGTATTTT. It translates to CASSVDGLAGGPPDTQYF. Drawing the rest from reference TRBV9 and TRBJ2-3, the complete variable domain is DSGVTQTPKHLITATGQRVTLRCSPRSGDLSVYWYQQSLDQGLQFLIQYYNGEERAKGNILERFSAQQFPDLHSELNLSSLELGDSALYFCASSVDGLAGGPPDTQYFGPGTRLTVL.

This clonotype was counted ten times or more. This rearrangement joins TRBV20-1 to TRBJ2-3; 10 nucleotides agree with TRBD2. The CDR3 has 16 amino acids. Germline V gene lookup returns CDR1 DFQATT and CDR2 SNEGSKA (reference sequence). Trimming took 3 bases from V and 0 from J; bases not matched to a gene: 6. CDR3 DNA: TGCAGTGCTAGTAGGACTAGCGGACCTAGCACAGATACGCAGTATTTT. Residues: CSASRTSGPSTDTQYF.

This clonotype was counted at least ten times. This chain connects TRBV20-1 to TRBJ1-1; D gene unclear. V was cut by 4 bases and J by 1 base, with 16 bases left in between. Germline-derived CDR1 and CDR2 are DFQATT and SNEGSKA (reference sequence). The CDR3 is 15 amino acids. The CDR3 protein is CSAKSEERPNTEAFF. The CDR3, as DNA: TGCAGTGCTAAGTCCGAGGAACGGCCGAACACTGAAGCTTTCTTT.

This clonotype was recorded many times. The chain combines TRBV7-9 with TRBJ2-5, with a possible D match to TRBD1 (7 bases). The germline gives CDR1 SEHNR, CDR2 FQNEAQ (reference sequence). Trimming stripped 5 bases from V and 5 bases from J, with 15 bases between. CDR3 length: 14 residues. DNA of the CDR3: TGTGCCAGCAGCGAAACCAGGGGGAGGGAGACCCAGTACTTC. Its protein product is CASSETRGRETQYF.

This clonotype has ten or more counts. The chain employs TRBV7-9 and TRBJ2-2; no reliable D call. This CDR3 comprises 15 residues. V was pared by 3 bases and J by 5 bases, with 13 bases between. CDR1 is SEHNR, CDR2 FQNEAQ, per germline (reference sequence). The CDR3 nucleotides read TGTGCCAGCAGCTTCGACTCCGAAGGAACCGGGGAGCTGTTTTTT. The encoded protein is CASSFDSEGTGELFF. The full variable domain, in which reference TRBV7-9 and TRBJ2-2 provide the parts outside the CDR3, is DTGVSQNPRHKITKRGQNVTFRCDPISEHNRLYWYRQTLGQGPEFLTYFQNEAQLEKSRLLSDRFSAERPKGSFSTLEIQRTEQGDSAMYLCASSFDSEGTGELFFGEGSRLTVL.

The V and J genes are TRBV24-1 and TRBJ1-5; D is uncertain. The germline V and J ends were trimmed by 2 bases and 6 bases, with 19 bases remaining between them. This CDR3 region has 17 residues. CDR1 is KGHDR, CDR2 SFDVKD, per germline. The CDR3 here is CATSDSTAVGIFQPQHF. As DNA, the CDR3 is TGTGCCACCAGTGATTCGACGGCTGTTGGGATTTTTCAGCCCCAGCATTTT.

This clonotype is termed medium-sized. The chain has TRBV7-6 and TRBJ2-3; perhaps TRBD1 as D (6 bases). Germline V gene lookup returns CDR1 SGHVS and CDR2 FNYEAQ. The ends were cut back, 3 bases at V and 2 bases at J, with 12 bases in the middle. This CDR3 spans 15 amino acids. The CDR3 region has the DNA TGTGCCAGCAGCTTCCACCAGGGGTCCACAGATACGCAGTATTTT. It yields the protein CASSFHQGSTDTQYF.